This entry features one T cell receptor (beta chain) sequence. In the original processing: Amplification of reference gene primers provided the estimated nucleated cell counts. This table comes from immunoSEQ multiplex PCR, and its TCRdb copy is limited to in-frame clones, with some not included. The DNA was the basis for D and trimming; V, J and clone size are from that table. The sample has some 170,000 clones; nearly 80% are singletons. These data originate in a study of blood T cell repertoires in COVID-19. Across the whole study: Acute and convalescent COVID-19 samples came from the United States, Italy and Spain. In each case, the material was cDNA or gDNA derived from T cells, B-cell-depleted T cells, or PBMCs.

The germline gives CDR1 LNHDA, CDR2 SQIVND (reference sequence). J gave up 8 bases and V 4 bases, and 11 bases lay outside the gene matches. This CDR3 is 15 amino acids long. The sample taken for sequencing was peripheral blood. The chain couples TRBV19 to TRBJ1-2, with 9 bases aligning to TRBD1. The receptor's source is a woman aged 70-85 years with acute or convalescent COVID-19. The CDR3 here is CASSTQGQGTRGYTF. The CDR3 DNA reads as TGTGCCAGTAGTACCCAGGGACAGGGAACTAGGGGCTACACCTTC.